This TCR beta chain stems from a study of cytomegalovirus exposure and HLA in healthy donors. Findings and caveats of the study: Most TCRs appeared rarely, but some public TCRs recurred in many donors.

Primers included in the PCR were 60 Vbeta and 13 Jbeta primers. The assay was immunoSEQ multiplex PCR, and TCRdb's table has in-frame clones only and misses some. In the table there are hundreds of thousands of clones, 85% to 90% of which are singletons. This clone was counted once. What it recognizes is unknown. This CDR3 comprises 13 residues. The V segment lost 6 bases and the J segment 3 bases; nucleotides outside the gene matches: 3. CDR1 MNHNS and CDR2 SASEGT come from the germline V gene. The clonotype comes from a woman younger than 30 in good health and CMV-seronegative. The sequencing input was PBMCs. The J gene is TRBJ2-7, the V gene TRBV6-1; 9 nucleotides line up with TRBD2. The CDR3 DNA sequence: TGTGCCAGCAGACTGACTAGCGGCTACGAGCAGTACTTC. It yields the protein CASRLTSGYEQYF.